These 21 T cell receptor beta chains were all obtained from the same sample, sequenced in a study of T cells in Graves' hyperthyroidism and ophthalmopathy. The TCR beta CDR3 regions underwent amplification using RNA transcripts as the source. The HTBI primer set served for first-round RT-PCR of the TCR CDR3. TCRdb reprocessed the multiplex PCR reads with MiXCR, giving one entry per CDR3 protein. The sample has about 180,000 distinct CDR3 sequences; approximately 15% are singletons. The sample consisted of blood. The receptors here all came from a woman aged 50 to 65 with Graves' hyperthyroidism.

Many counts were recorded for this clonotype. V and J are TRBV7-9 and TRBJ1-5, with D uncertain. V lost 4 bases and J 7 bases, leaving 20 bases between the germline ends. Germline CDR1 and CDR2: SEHNR and FQNEAQ (reference sequence). The CDR3 is 16 amino acids. This CDR3 reads CASSSSIPTRTQPQHF. The CDR3 DNA sequence: TGTGCCAGCAGCTCTAGTATCCCCACACGGACCCAGCCCCAGCATTTT. The full variable domain, completed using reference TRBV7-9 and TRBJ1-5, is DTGVSQNPRHKITKRGQNVTFRCDPISEHNRLYWYRQTLGQGPEFLTYFQNEAQLEKSRLLSDRFSAERPKGSFSTLEIQRTEQGDSAMYLCASSSSIPTRTQPQHFGDGTRLSIL.

V usage is TRBV5-1 and J usage is TRBJ2-1; D is possibly TRBD1 or TRBD2 (5 bases each). Germline-derived CDR1 and CDR2 are SGHRS and YFSETQ. This CDR3 has 15 amino acids. The ends were cut back, 3 bases at V and 4 bases at J, with 14 bases in the middle. CDR3 region: CASSSGTWGYNEQFF. For the CDR3, the DNA is TGCGCCAGCAGCTCCGGGACCTGGGGTTACAATGAGCAGTTCTTC.

This clonotype was counted at least ten times. The chain has TRBV12-3 or TRBV12-4 and TRBJ1-2, with TRBD1 matching 9 bases. Unmatched junction bases numbered 6, after V lost 6 bases and J lost 4 bases. The CDR3 is 14 residues long. The CDR3, as DNA: TGTGCCAGCAGCCGGGGACAGGGAGGCTATGGCTACACCTTC. It specifies CASSRGQGGYGYTF.

This clonotype came up many times. The chain joins TRBV15 to TRBJ1-1, with 8 bases lining up with TRBD1. The CDR3 covers 13 residues. J gave up 4 bases and V 7 bases, and 5 bases lay outside the gene matches. The germline CDR1 and CDR2 sequences are LNHNV and YYDKDF (reference sequence). CDR3 coding DNA: TGTGCCACCATCGGACAGGGAAGCACTGAAGCTTTCTTT. Protein: CATIGQGSTEAFF. Looking up the rest from reference TRBV15 and TRBJ1-1 gives the full variable domain: DAMVIQNPRYQVTQFGKPVTLSCSQTLNHNVMYWYQQKSSQAPKLLFHYYDKDFNNEADTPDNFQSRRPNTSFCFLDIRSPGLGDTAMYLCATIGQGSTEAFFGQGTRLTVV.

In this sample, this clonotype turned up many times. The V gene is TRBV6-1, the J gene TRBJ1-5; D may be TRBD1 (6 bases). The CDR3 is 17 amino acids. Germline CDR1 and CDR2: MNHNS and SASEGT. V dropped 1 base and J dropped 0 bases, with 13 bases sitting between them. The CDR3 sequence: CASSEDGTLFSNQPQHF. The CDR3, as DNA: TGTGCCAGCAGTGAAGACGGGACATTGTTTAGCAATCAGCCCCAGCATTTT.

There are many counts of this clonotype. J is TRBJ1-1 and V is TRBV20-1; D is ambiguous. The ends were cut back, 6 bases at V and 0 bases at J, with 17 bases in the middle. CDR1 and CDR2 (germline): DFQATT, SNEGSKA (reference sequence). This CDR3 contains 15 residues. The CDR3 protein is CSASQWAQLNTEAFF. The CDR3 region has the DNA TGCAGTGCCTCCCAATGGGCACAGCTGAACACTGAAGCTTTCTTT.

There are many counts of this clonotype. The chain recombines TRBV19 with TRBJ2-7; D is perhaps TRBD1 (6 bases). V lost 4 bases, J lost 1 base, and 14 bases lay in between. CDR1 is LNHDA and CDR2 is SQIVND in the germline V gene (reference sequence). The CDR3 spans 15 residues. As DNA, the CDR3 is TGTGCCAGTAGTACTGTACAGGGAGCATCCTACGAGCAGTACTTC. It specifies CASSTVQGASYEQYF.

This clonotype was seen more than once but under ten times. J is TRBJ1-3 and V is TRBV7-2; D is perhaps TRBD1 (5 bases). Germline assignment: CDR1 SGHTA and CDR2 FQGNSA. With 4 bases removed from V and 3 bases from J, the gap between germline ends came to 16 bases. The CDR3 loop spans 16 amino acids. The CDR3 coding sequence is TGTGCCAGCAGCTCCACCCTGAGGGGAAGTGGAAACACCATATATTTT. Translation: CASSSTLRGSGNTIYF.

This clonotype was recorded at least ten times. The chain couples TRBV19 to TRBJ1-3; no firm D call. V lost 2 bases, J lost 0 bases, and 5 bases lay in between. Germline values: CDR1 LNHDA, CDR2 SQIVND (reference sequence). CDR3 size: 14 residues. In nucleotides, the CDR3 is TGTGCCAGTAGTATAAGCCGCTCTGGAAACACCATATATTTT. Translated, it gives CASSISRSGNTIYF.

The chain has TRBV27 and TRBJ2-6; a weak D match, TRBD1 (6 bases). V was shortened by 7 bases and J by 2 bases, with 15 bases between the two germline ends. The V gene's germline CDR1 is MNHEY and CDR2 SMNVEV (reference sequence). This CDR3 has 16 residues. CDR3 bases: TGTGCCAGCACCACCCACAGGGTTACTGGGGCCAACGTCCTGACTTTC. Its protein product is CASTTHRVTGANVLTF. Looking up the rest from reference TRBV27 and TRBJ2-6 gives the full variable domain: EAQVTQNPRYLITVTGKKLTVTCSQNMNHEYMSWYRQDPGLGLRQIYYSMNVEVTDKGDVPEGYKVSRKEKRNFPLILESPSPNQTSLYFCASTTHRVTGANVLTFGAGSRLTVL.

This clonotype has at least ten counts. This chain uses TRBV28 with TRBJ1-5; 8 bases line up with TRBD1. The V segment lost 4 bases and the J segment 16 bases; nucleotides outside the gene matches: 12. The CDR3 consists of 13 residues. CDR1 is MDHEN and CDR2 is SYDVKM in the germline V gene. For the CDR3, the DNA is TGTGCCAGCAGTTCACCTATGGACAGGGTCAATCATTTT. Translated: CASSSPMDRVNHF.

At least ten counts were recorded for this clonotype. The chain recombines TRBV15 with TRBJ1-1; D remains ambiguous. The CDR3 is 14 amino acids. V was clipped by 8 bases and J by 0 bases, with 13 bases between them. The V gene's germline CDR1 is LNHNV and CDR2 YYDKDF (reference sequence). CDR3 residues: CATAGPEMNTEAFF. CDR3 bases: TGTGCCACCGCAGGTCCAGAAATGAACACTGAAGCTTTCTTT.

This clonotype was counted at least ten times. The rearrangement joins TRBV11-2 to TRBJ1-6; D gene ambiguous. This CDR3 region has 13 residues. V gave up 0 bases and J gave up 10 bases, with 7 bases separating them. The germline gives CDR1 SGHAT, CDR2 FQNNGV. In DNA form, the CDR3 reads TGTGCCAGCAGCTTAGACCGCAGCTCACCCCTCCACTTT. It encodes CASSLDRSSPLHF.

This clonotype came up a few times. A much larger clonotype is one base distant, so this may be a read error. This chain links TRBV27 with TRBJ2-1; tentative D call: TRBD1 (5 bases). Germline-derived CDR1 and CDR2 are MNHEY and SMNVEV (reference sequence). This CDR3 has 10 residues. The CDR3 coding sequence is TGTGGAGCAGGGCGGAATGAGCAGTCCTTC. Protein: CGAGRNEQSF.

This clonotype was counted many times. The chain has TRBV28 and TRBJ2-7; D is unresolved. There are 14 residues in the CDR3. In germline, CDR1 is MDHEN, CDR2 SYDVKM. Trimming took off 8 bases at V and 4 bases at J, with 18 bases between the two ends. DNA for the CDR3: TGTGCCAGCTTTGGCCCAACCAACGAATACGAGCAGTACTTC. Translating it yields CASFGPTNEYEQYF.

Concerning this clonotype: This sequence may be a read error, since a much larger clone differs from it by one base. The chain employs TRBV24-1 and TRBJ1-2; 8 bases fit TRBD1. Germline assignment: CDR1 KGHDR and CDR2 SFDVKD. The CDR3 spans 13 residues. This CDR3 reads CAISGTGYHGYTF. DNA for the CDR3: TGTGCCATCAGTGGGACAGGATATCATGGCTACACCTTC.

The J gene is TRBJ2-1, the V gene TRBV5-7; D unclear. TRBV5-7 is given ORF status, its function remaining uncertain. The V and J ends lost 2 bases and 2 bases respectively, with 8 bases between them. The CDR3 is 14 amino acids. CDR3 loop: CASSLVAPYNEQFF. The CDR3 DNA reads TGTGCCAGCAGCTTAGTTGCCCCCTACAATGAGCAGTTCTTC.

The chain recombines TRBV6-2 or TRBV6-3 with TRBJ2-7; 10 bases agree with TRBD2. The junction had 6 bases not matched to a gene; V was cut back by 5 bases and J by 2 bases. The CDR3 spans 15 residues. Germline-derived CDR1 and CDR2 are MNHEY and SVGEGT. The CDR3, as DNA: TGTGCCAGCAGTGTTCTAGCGGGAGCCCCCTACGAGCAGTACTTC. It yields the protein CASSVLAGAPYEQYF.

This clonotype was observed at least ten times. The chain combines TRBV7-2 with TRBJ1-2; unclear D gene. CDR3 size: 15 residues. V dropped 1 base and J dropped 0 bases, with 9 bases sitting between them. Germline V gene sequence: CDR1 SGHTA, CDR2 FQGNSA. The CDR3: CASSLESGANYGYTF. The CDR3 nucleotides are TGTGCCAGCAGCTTAGAAAGTGGAGCTAACTATGGCTACACCTTC.

The genes are TRBV18 and TRBJ2-5, with 8 bases matching TRBD2. The V gene end was trimmed by 3 bases and the J gene end by 5 bases; junction bases not matched to a gene: 14. This CDR3 spans 17 amino acids. Germline V gene sequence: CDR1 KGHSH, CDR2 LQKENI. CDR3 sequence reads: CASSPPGLVNRVETQYF. The CDR3 DNA is TGTGCCAGCTCACCGCCGGGACTAGTGAACCGGGTGGAGACCCAGTACTTC.

This clonotype was picked up a small number of times. This chain connects TRBV4-2 to TRBJ1-1, with D possibly TRBD1 on 6 matching bases. Germline V gives CDR1 LGHNA, CDR2 YNFKEQ. This CDR3 spans 15 amino acids. V was trimmed by 2 bases and J by 9 bases, leaving 19 bases between them. CDR3 bases: TGTGCCAGCAGCCAAACCCAGGGGCAACACCTAAAAGCTTTCTTT. It specifies CASSQTQGQHLKAFF.